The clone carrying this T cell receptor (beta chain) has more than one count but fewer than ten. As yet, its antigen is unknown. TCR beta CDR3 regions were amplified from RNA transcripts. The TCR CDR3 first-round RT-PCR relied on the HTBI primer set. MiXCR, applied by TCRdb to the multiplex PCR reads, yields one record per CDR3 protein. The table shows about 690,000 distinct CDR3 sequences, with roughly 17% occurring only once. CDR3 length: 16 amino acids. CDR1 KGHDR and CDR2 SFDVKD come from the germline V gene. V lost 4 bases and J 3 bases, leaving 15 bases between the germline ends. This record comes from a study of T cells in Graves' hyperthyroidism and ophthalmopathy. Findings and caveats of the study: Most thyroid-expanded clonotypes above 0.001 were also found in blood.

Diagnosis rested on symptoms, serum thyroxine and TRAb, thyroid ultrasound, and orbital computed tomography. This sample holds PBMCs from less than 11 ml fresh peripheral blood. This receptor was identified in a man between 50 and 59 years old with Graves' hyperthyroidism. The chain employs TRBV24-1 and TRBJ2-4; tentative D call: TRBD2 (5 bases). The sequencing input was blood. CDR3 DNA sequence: TGTGCCACCAGTGACAACTATGGAGAGGGCAAAAACATTCAGTACTTC. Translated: CATSDNYGEGKNIQYF.